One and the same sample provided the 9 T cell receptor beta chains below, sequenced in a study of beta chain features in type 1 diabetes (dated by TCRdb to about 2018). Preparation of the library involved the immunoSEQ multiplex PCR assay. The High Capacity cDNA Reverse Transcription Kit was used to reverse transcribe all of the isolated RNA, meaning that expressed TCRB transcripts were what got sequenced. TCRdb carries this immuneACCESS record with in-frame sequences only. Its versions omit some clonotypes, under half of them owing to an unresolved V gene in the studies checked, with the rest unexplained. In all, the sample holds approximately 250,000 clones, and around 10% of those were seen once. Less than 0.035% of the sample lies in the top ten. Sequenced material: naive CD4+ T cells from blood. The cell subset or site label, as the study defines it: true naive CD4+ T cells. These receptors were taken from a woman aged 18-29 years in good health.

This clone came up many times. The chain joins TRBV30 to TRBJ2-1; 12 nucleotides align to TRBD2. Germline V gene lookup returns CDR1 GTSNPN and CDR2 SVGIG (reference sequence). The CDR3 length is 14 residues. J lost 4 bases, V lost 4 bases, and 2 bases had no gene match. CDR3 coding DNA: TGTGCCTGGACCGGACTAGCGGGATACAATGAGCAGTTCTTC. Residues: CAWTGLAGYNEQFF.

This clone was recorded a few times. CDR3 nucleotide sequence: TGTGCCAGTACACGGGTAGACCTCCCGGGCACTGAAGCTTTCTTT. It codes for CASTRVDLPGTEAFF. The rearrangement links TRBV19 to TRBJ1-1; no clear D gene. The V end lost 7 bases, the J end lost 4 bases, and 19 bases lay between the germline ends. This CDR3 spans 15 amino acids. The germline V gene encodes CDR1 LNHDA and CDR2 SQIVND (reference sequence). Together with reference TRBV19 and TRBJ1-1, the CDR3 gives the full variable domain: DGGITQSPKYLFRKEGQNVTLSCEQNLNHDAMYWYRQDPGQGLRLIYYSQIVNDFQKGDIAEGYSVSREKKESFPLTVTSAQKNPTAFYLCASTRVDLPGTEAFFGQGTRLTVV.

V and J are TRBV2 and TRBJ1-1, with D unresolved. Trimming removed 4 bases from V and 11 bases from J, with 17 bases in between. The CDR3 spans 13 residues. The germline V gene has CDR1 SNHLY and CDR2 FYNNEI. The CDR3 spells CASSVGQSIEAFF. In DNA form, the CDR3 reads TGTGCCAGCAGTGTGGGCCAGTCTATCGAGGCTTTCTTT. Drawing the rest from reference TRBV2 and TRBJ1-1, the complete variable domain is EPEVTQTPSHQVTQMGQEVILRCVPISNHLYFYWYRQILGQKVEFLVSFYNNEISEKSEIFDDQFSVERPDGSNFTLKIRSTKLEDSAMYFCASSVGQSIEAFFGQGTRLTVV.

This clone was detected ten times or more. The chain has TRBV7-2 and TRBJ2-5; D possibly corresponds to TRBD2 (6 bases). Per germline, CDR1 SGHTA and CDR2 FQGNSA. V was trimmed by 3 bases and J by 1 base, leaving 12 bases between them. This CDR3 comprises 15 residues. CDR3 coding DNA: TGTGCCAGCAGCTTCGCCGGGAGCGCCCAAGAGACCCAGTACTTC. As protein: CASSFAGSAQETQYF.

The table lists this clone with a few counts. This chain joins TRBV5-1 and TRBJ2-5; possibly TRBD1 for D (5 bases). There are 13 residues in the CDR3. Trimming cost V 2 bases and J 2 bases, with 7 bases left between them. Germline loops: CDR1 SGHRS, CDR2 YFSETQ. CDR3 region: CASSFSGQETQYF. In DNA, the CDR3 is TGCGCCAGCAGCTTTTCAGGGCAAGAGACCCAGTACTTC.

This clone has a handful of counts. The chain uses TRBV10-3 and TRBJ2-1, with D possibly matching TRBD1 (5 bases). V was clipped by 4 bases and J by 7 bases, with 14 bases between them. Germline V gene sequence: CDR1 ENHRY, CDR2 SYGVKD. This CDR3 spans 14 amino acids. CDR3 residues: CAISAETALNEQFF. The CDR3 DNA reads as TGTGCCATCAGTGCCGAGACAGCCTTGAATGAGCAGTTCTTC.

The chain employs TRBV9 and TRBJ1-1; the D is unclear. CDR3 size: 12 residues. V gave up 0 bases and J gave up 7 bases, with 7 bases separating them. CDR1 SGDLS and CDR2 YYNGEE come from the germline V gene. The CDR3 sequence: CASSVGAGEAFF. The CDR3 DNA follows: TGTGCCAGCAGCGTAGGGGCAGGTGAAGCTTTCTTT.

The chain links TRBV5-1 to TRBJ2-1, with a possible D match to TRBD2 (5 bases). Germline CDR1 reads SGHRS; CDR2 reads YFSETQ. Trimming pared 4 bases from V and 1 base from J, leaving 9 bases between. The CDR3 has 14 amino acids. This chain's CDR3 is CASSEGGSYNEQFF. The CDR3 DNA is TGCGCCAGCAGCGAGGGTGGGTCCTACAATGAGCAGTTCTTC.

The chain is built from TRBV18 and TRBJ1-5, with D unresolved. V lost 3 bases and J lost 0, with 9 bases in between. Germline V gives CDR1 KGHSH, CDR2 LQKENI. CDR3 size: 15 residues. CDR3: CASSPRIYSNQPQHF. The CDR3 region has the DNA TGTGCCAGCTCACCGAGAATTTATAGCAATCAGCCCCAGCATTTT.